Following are 24 T cell receptor beta chains from one sample sequenced in a study of T-cell memory formation after mild COVID-19. TCRdb reanalysed the 5' RACE reads using MiXCR and keeps one entry per CDR3 protein. The sample has about 390,000 distinct CDR3 sequences, over 20% seen once. Sequenced: PBMCs or a T cell subset sorted from them (not recorded which). The receptors derive from an adult woman who had mild COVID-19 (a few samples of this study predate the infection). Cell type and time point are not known.

The V gene is TRBV12-3 or TRBV12-4, the J gene TRBJ2-7, with 8 bases lining up with TRBD2. V was clipped by 5 bases and J by 1 base; unmatched bases: 7. There are 15 residues in the CDR3. This chain's CDR3 is CASSRTGTRSYEQYF. CDR3 DNA sequence: TGTGCCAGCAGTCGAACCGGGACTAGGTCCTACGAGCAGTACTTC.

This clonotype occurred many times. The rearrangement uses TRBV7-3 and TRBJ1-2; 10 bases are a match to TRBD1. The CDR3 has 14 amino acids. Losses at the gene ends were 6 bases for V and 7 bases for J; bases not matched to a gene: 8. The germline gives CDR1 SGHTA, CDR2 FQGTGA. The CDR3 spells CASSLTGGGAGYTF. The CDR3 DNA follows: TGTGCCAGCAGTTTGACAGGGGGCGGTGCTGGCTACACCTTC.

This clonotype was seen ten or more times. V and J are TRBV6-5 and TRBJ2-7, with 10 bases matching TRBD2. V trimming: 4 bases; J trimming: 3 bases; junction bases outside the gene matches: 3. The CDR3 has 14 amino acids. Per the germline V gene, CDR1 is MNHEY and CDR2 is SVGAGI. CDR3: CASSSVAGGYEQYF. The CDR3 nucleotides read TGTGCCAGCAGTTCCGTAGCGGGAGGCTACGAGCAGTACTTC.

There are a few counts of this clonotype. The genes are TRBV4-3 and TRBJ1-2; D unclear. The V and J ends lost 5 bases and 0 bases respectively, with 13 bases between them. The CDR3 sequence is 15 residues long. Germline-derived CDR1 and CDR2 are LGHNA and YSLEER. The CDR3 here is CASSYHHPPNYGYTF. CDR3 coding DNA: TGCGCCAGCAGCTACCACCATCCGCCTAACTATGGCTACACCTTC.

The rearrangement uses TRBV7-9 and TRBJ1-3; D unclear. This CDR3 has 14 residues. The V end was cut by 5 bases, the J end by 7 bases, with 15 bases between. In germline, CDR1 is SEHNR, CDR2 FQNEAQ (reference sequence). DNA of the CDR3: TGTGCCAGCAGCCCAGCTGGGATGGGGAACACCATATATTTT. It yields the protein CASSPAGMGNTIYF.

The chain combines TRBV7-9 with TRBJ2-7; D ambiguous. The CDR3 is made up of 13 amino acids. The V gene lost 3 bases and the J gene lost 3 bases, with 9 bases spanning the gap. Germline lookup yields CDR1 SEHNR and CDR2 FQNEAQ (reference sequence). CDR3 protein: CASSLTANYEQYF. The CDR3 nucleotides are TGTGCCAGCAGCTTGACGGCGAACTACGAGCAGTACTTC. Full variable domain (rest looked up from reference TRBV7-9 and TRBJ2-7): DTGVSQNPRHKITKRGQNVTFRCDPISEHNRLYWYRQTLGQGPEFLTYFQNEAQLEKSRLLSDRFSAERPKGSFSTLEIQRTEQGDSAMYLCASSLTANYEQYFGPGTRLTVT.

The chain joins TRBV6-6 to TRBJ1-5, with a tentative D call TRBD1 (6 bases). Trimming left V 3 bases short and J 5 bases short, with 11 bases between. Germline CDR1 is MNHNY and CDR2 is SVGAGI (reference sequence). This CDR3 is built from 14 residues. This CDR3 is CASSYSGVDQPQHF. In DNA, the CDR3 is TGTGCCAGCAGTTATTCAGGGGTTGATCAGCCCCAGCATTTT.

There are a few counts of this clonotype. V gene TRBV12-3 or TRBV12-4 combines with J gene TRBJ2-3; 8 bases map to TRBD2. The CDR3 is 11 residues long. V lost 10 bases and J lost 11; bases outside the gene matches: 8. The CDR3 DNA reads as TGTGCCATCAGGGGCGCGGGGGGGCAGTATTTT. It translates to CAIRGAGGQYF.

The chain combines TRBV5-1 with TRBJ1-1; D possibly corresponds to TRBD1 (5 bases). V lost 0 bases to trimming and J lost 1 base, with 13 bases between them. The CDR3 sequence is 16 residues long. Looked up from germline, CDR1 is SGHRS and CDR2 is YFSETQ. The CDR3 region is CASSLVGGRANTEAFF. CDR3 nucleotide sequence: TGCGCCAGCAGCTTGGTAGGAGGCAGGGCGAACACTGAAGCTTTCTTT.

The genes are TRBV14 and TRBJ1-1, with D unresolved. Germline CDR1 and CDR2: SGHDN and FVKESK. This CDR3 region has 11 residues. Trimming took 0 bases from V and 11 from J, leaving 7 bases between them. In nucleotides, the CDR3 is TGTGCCAGCAGCCAAGAGGGTGGGGCTTTCTTT. Amino acid sequence: CASSQEGGAFF.

This clonotype has at least ten counts. The chain is built from TRBV7-3 and TRBJ2-1; D is ambiguous. V shed 5 bases and J shed 5 bases, with 7 bases lying between them. Per the germline V gene, CDR1 is SGHTA and CDR2 is FQGTGA. The CDR3 runs 12 residues. CDR3 nucleotide sequence: TGTGCCAGCAGCCATCCGAACAATGAGCAGTTCTTC. Translating gives CASSHPNNEQFF.

The chain combines TRBV12-3 or TRBV12-4 with TRBJ2-7; D gene uncertain. Trimming shortened V by 5 bases and J by 3 bases, and 8 bases separated the two germline ends. CDR3 length: 12 residues. CDR3 in amino acids: CASSLPFYEQYF. The CDR3 DNA reads TGTGCCAGCAGTCTTCCGTTCTACGAGCAGTACTTC.

The rearrangement uses TRBV7-9 and TRBJ2-3; D not certain. There are 13 residues in the CDR3. CDR1 is SEHNR and CDR2 is FQNEAQ in the germline V gene (reference sequence). V was shortened by 5 bases and J by 4 bases, with 10 bases between the two germline ends. This chain's CDR3 is CASSPFTSDTQYF. As DNA, the CDR3 is TGTGCCAGCAGCCCCTTTACTTCAGATACGCAGTATTTT.

This clonotype was seen a handful of times. The J gene is TRBJ2-1, the V gene TRBV15; tentatively, D is TRBD1 (6 bases). Trimming cost V 2 bases and J 4 bases, with 15 bases left between them. The CDR3 loop spans 16 amino acids. Germline V gene data show CDR1 as LNHNV and CDR2 as YYDKDF (reference sequence). The CDR3 DNA reads TGTGCCACCAGCAGACAAACGGGACAAGGATACAATGAGCAGTTCTTC. This encodes CATSRQTGQGYNEQFF.

In this sample, this clonotype turned up many times. The rearrangement links TRBV14 to TRBJ2-1; 12 bases match TRBD2. Germline CDR1 is SGHDN and CDR2 is FVKESK. V dropped 4 bases and J dropped 4; count of bases not matched to a gene: 11. The CDR3 is made up of 18 amino acids. In DNA, the CDR3 is TGTGCCAGCAGCCGTCAACGAGGGACTAGCGGGCTTTACAATGAGCAGTTCTTC. This gives the protein CASSRQRGTSGLYNEQFF.

This clonotype was seen only a few times. This chain joins TRBV7-2 and TRBJ2-5; no reliable D call. Germline values: CDR1 SGHTA, CDR2 FQGNSA. V dropped 4 bases and J dropped 5 bases, with 23 bases sitting between them. The CDR3 sequence is 17 residues long. The CDR3 spells CASSSARRPQPQETQYF. In DNA, the CDR3 is TGTGCCAGCAGCTCGGCGAGGCGCCCCCAGCCACAGGAGACCCAGTACTTC.

A few counts support this clonotype. The chain employs TRBV6-2 or TRBV6-3 and TRBJ2-7; 7 bases map to TRBD2. CDR1 and CDR2 from the germline V gene are MNHEY and SVGEGT. The CDR3 contains 15 residues. Trimming cost V 0 bases and J 6 bases; bases outside gene matches: 8. CDR3: CASSYSGGSAGEQYF. CDR3 DNA: TGTGCCAGCAGTTACTCGGGCGGGAGCGCCGGCGAGCAGTACTTC.

This chain connects TRBV6-5 to TRBJ2-4, with TRBD1 matching 9 bases. Losses at the gene ends were 5 bases for V and 6 bases for J; bases not matched to a gene: 5. Germline CDR1 reads MNHEY; CDR2 reads SVGAGI. The CDR3 extends over 14 amino acids. The CDR3 protein is CASSPTGGGNIQYF. The CDR3 DNA is TGTGCCAGCAGTCCAACAGGGGGCGGAAACATTCAGTACTTC.

In this sample, this clonotype turned up a few times. The chain uses TRBV20-1 and TRBJ1-2; TRBD1 might be the D (5 bases). CDR3 length: 14 residues. Trimming cost V 8 bases and J 5 bases, with 21 bases left between them. Germline-derived CDR1 and CDR2 are DFQATT and SNEGSKA (reference sequence). CDR3 coding DNA: TGCAGTCCTAATCCCAGGGAGATATTATATGGCTACACCTTC. This gives the protein CSPNPREILYGYTF.

This clonotype was seen a handful of times. This sequence joins TRBV12-3 or TRBV12-4 and TRBJ1-2, with 10 nucleotides matching TRBD1. Unmatched junction bases numbered 3, after V lost 3 bases and J lost 5 bases. The CDR3 runs to 14 residues. The chain's CDR3 is CASSFGQGEYGYTF. The CDR3 DNA sequence: TGTGCCAGCAGTTTCGGACAGGGGGAATATGGCTACACCTTC.

This clonotype was detected once. The CDR3 loop reads CASSSTAGELFF. CDR3 DNA: TGTGCCAGCAGCTCGACGGCCGGGGAGCTGTTTTTT. V gene TRBV5-6 combines with J gene TRBJ2-2; no clear D gene. The CDR3 runs 12 residues. The germline V gene has CDR1 SGHDT and CDR2 YYEEEE. The V end was cut by 3 bases, the J end by 6 bases, with 6 bases between.

The chain couples TRBV12-3 or TRBV12-4 to TRBJ2-7; D is uncertain. The CDR3 spans 13 residues. V was clipped by 5 bases and J by 2 bases, with 10 bases between them. CDR3 sequence: CASSPRDTYEQYF. CDR3 nucleotide sequence: TGTGCCAGCAGTCCAAGGGATACCTACGAGCAGTACTTC.

The sample holds a few counts of this clonotype. For the CDR3, the DNA is TGTGCCAGCAGTTACCTACCTACTCGACAGGTCAGGGGCACTGAAGCTTTCTTT. It yields the protein CASSYLPTRQVRGTEAFF. The chain couples TRBV6-5 to TRBJ1-1; possible D gene TRBD1, 6 bases. The CDR3 loop spans 18 amino acids. The germline V gene has CDR1 MNHEY and CDR2 SVGAGI. V lost 2 bases, J lost 4 bases, and 23 bases lay in between.

The sample holds a few counts of this clonotype. The V call is TRBV27, the J call TRBJ2-3; possibly TRBD2 for D (6 bases). V shed 2 bases and J shed 8 bases, with 20 bases lying between them. CDR1 and CDR2 (germline): MNHEY, SMNVEV (reference sequence). The CDR3 totals 16 residues. The CDR3, as DNA: TGTGCCAGCAGTTTAAAGTCATCGCTCGGCGGGGCTACGCAGTATTTT. Protein: CASSLKSSLGGATQYF.